This T cell receptor beta chain was obtained from a study of shared clonotypes between healthy human individuals. This CDR3 is 14 amino acids long. Between the trimmed V and J ends, which lost 4 bases and 0 bases, there was a span of 9 bases. Germline CDR1 reads SGHTA; CDR2 reads FQGNSA. Repertoires were generated with immunoSEQ multiplex PCR, while TCRdb's copy carries only in-frame clones and drops some. This table holds just over 2,000,000 clones, roughly 94% found once. The donor population consisted of healthy HIV-negative adults with no recent acute infections or vaccinations. To note about this clone: The target antigen is unknown.

General study results and limits: At large depth, rarefaction still showed sorted-subset sequencing to be incomplete. Compared with memory subsets, naive subsets generally had larger estimated richness. Roughly 4.6% of naive CD4 clonotypes were common to several donors.

V gene TRBV7-2 combines with J gene TRBJ1-2; D uncertain. The receptor's source is a young man in good health. Material: naive CD4+ T cells sorted from blood. Subset in this sample: CD45RA+ positively selected. CDR3 in DNA: TGTGCCAGCAGCTCGTCCGGGCCTAACTATGGCTACACCTTC. Amino acids: CASSSSGPNYGYTF.